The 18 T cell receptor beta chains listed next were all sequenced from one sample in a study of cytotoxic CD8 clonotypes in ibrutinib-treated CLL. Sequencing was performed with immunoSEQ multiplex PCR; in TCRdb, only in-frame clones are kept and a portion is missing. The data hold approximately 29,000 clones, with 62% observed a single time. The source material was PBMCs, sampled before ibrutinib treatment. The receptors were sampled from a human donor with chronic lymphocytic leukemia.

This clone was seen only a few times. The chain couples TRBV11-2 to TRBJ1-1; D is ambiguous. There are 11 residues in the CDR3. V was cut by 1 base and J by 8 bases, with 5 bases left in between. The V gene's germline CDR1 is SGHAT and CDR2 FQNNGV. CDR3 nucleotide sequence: TGTGCCAGCAGCTTAGGTCTCGAAGCTTTCTTT. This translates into CASSLGLEAFF.

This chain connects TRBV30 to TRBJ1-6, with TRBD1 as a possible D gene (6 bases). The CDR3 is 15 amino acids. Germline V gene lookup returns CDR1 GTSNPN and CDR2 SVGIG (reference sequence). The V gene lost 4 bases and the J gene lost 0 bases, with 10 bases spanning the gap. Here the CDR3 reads CAWTTGSSYNSPLHF. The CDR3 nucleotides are TGTGCCTGGACCACAGGGAGCTCCTATAATTCACCCCTCCACTTT.

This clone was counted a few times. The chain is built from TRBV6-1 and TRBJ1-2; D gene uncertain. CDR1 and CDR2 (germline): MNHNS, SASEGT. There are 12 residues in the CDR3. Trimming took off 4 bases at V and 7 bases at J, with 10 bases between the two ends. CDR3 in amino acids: CASSVDTLGYTF. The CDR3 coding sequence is TGTGCCAGCAGTGTTGACACGCTTGGCTACACCTTC.

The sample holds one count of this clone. The CDR3 spells CASSLAADSNQPQHF. CDR3 coding DNA: TGTGCCAGCAGCTTGGCAGCAGATAGCAATCAGCCCCAGCATTTT. The genes are TRBV7-9 and TRBJ1-5; D is unclear. Trimming removed 3 bases from V and 0 bases from J, with 9 bases in between. CDR3 length equals 15 residues. Germline lookup yields CDR1 SEHNR and CDR2 FQNEAQ (reference sequence).

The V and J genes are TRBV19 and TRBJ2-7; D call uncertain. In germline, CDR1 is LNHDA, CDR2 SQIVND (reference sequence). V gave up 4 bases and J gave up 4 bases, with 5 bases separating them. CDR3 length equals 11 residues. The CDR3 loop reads CASSNGYEQYF. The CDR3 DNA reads TGTGCCAGTAGTAACGGATACGAGCAGTACTTC. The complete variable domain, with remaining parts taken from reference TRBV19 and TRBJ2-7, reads DGGITQSPKYLFRKEGQNVTLSCEQNLNHDAMYWYRQDPGQGLRLIYYSQIVNDFQKGDIAEGYSVSREKKESFPLTVTSAQKNPTAFYLCASSNGYEQYFGPGTRLTVT.

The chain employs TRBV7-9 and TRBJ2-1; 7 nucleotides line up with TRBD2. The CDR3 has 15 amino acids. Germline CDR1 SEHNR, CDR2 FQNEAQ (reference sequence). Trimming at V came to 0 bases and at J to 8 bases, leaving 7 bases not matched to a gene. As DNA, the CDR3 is TGTGCCAGCAGCTTAGCGCTAGCGGTGTGGGATGAGCAGTTCTTC. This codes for CASSLALAVWDEQFF.

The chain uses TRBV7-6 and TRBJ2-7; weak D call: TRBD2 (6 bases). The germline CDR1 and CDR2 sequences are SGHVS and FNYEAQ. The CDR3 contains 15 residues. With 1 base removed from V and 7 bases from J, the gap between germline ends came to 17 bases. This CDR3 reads CASSLVGGAAGEQYF. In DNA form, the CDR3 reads TGTGCCAGCAGCTTAGTAGGCGGGGCCGCCGGGGAGCAGTACTTC.

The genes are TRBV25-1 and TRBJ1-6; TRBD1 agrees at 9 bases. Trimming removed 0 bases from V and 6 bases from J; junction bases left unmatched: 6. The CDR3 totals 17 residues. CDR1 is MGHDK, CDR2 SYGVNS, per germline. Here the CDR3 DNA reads TGTGCCAGCAGTGAATATCGGACAGGGGCTCCTAATTCACCCCTCCACTTT. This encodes CASSEYRTGAPNSPLHF.

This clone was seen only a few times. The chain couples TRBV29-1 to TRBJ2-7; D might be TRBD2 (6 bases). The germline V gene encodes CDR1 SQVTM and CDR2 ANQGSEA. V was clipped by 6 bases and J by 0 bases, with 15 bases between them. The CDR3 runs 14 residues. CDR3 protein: CSVPLGGTSYEQYF. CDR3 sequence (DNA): TGCAGCGTCCCCCTTGGGGGGACCTCCTACGAGCAGTACTTC.

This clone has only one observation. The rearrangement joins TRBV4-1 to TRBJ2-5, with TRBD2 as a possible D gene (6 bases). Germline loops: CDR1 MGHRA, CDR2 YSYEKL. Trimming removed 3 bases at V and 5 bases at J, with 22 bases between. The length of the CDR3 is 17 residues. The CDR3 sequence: CASSHSRGAGTGETQYF. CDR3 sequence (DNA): TGCGCCAGCAGCCACTCCCGGGGCGCGGGAACGGGTGAGACCCAGTACTTC.

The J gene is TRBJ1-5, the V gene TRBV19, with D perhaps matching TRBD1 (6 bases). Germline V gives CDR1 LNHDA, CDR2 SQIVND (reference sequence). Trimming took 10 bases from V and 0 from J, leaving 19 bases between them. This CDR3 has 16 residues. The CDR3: CATSRGLWDSNQPQHF. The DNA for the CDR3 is TGTGCCACTTCGAGGGGGTTATGGGATAGCAATCAGCCCCAGCATTTT. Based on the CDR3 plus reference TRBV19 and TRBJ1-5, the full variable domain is DGGITQSPKYLFRKEGQNVTLSCEQNLNHDAMYWYRQDPGQGLRLIYYSQIVNDFQKGDIAEGYSVSREKKESFPLTVTSAQKNPTAFYLCATSRGLWDSNQPQHFGDGTRLSIL.

The CDR3 sequence is CASSYPGQPYNEQFF. The CDR3 DNA sequence: TGTGCCAGCAGTTACCCGGGACAGCCTTACAATGAGCAGTTCTTC. The rearrangement uses TRBV7-9 and TRBJ2-1; 7 nucleotides align to TRBD1. The CDR3 runs to 15 residues. V was clipped by 6 bases and J by 4 bases; unmatched bases: 9. Germline V gene data show CDR1 as SEHNR and CDR2 as FQNEAQ (reference sequence).

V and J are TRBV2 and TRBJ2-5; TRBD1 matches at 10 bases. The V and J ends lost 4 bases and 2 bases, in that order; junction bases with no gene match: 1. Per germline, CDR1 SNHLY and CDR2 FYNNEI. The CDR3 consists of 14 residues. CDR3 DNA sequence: TGTGCCAGCAGTGGGGACAGGGGACAAGAGACCCAGTACTTC. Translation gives CASSGDRGQETQYF.

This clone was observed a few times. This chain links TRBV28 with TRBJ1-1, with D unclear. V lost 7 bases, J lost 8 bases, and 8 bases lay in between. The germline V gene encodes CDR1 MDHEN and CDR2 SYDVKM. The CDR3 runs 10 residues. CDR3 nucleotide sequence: TGTGCCAGCATTGGCAGAGAAGCTTTCTTT. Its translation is CASIGREAFF.

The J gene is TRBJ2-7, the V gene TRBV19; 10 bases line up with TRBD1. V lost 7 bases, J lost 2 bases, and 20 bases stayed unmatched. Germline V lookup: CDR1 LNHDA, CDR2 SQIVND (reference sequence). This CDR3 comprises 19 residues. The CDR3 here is CASKVPDRGLPVLTYEQYF. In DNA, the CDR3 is TGTGCCAGTAAGGTACCCGACAGGGGGCTACCGGTCCTGACCTACGAGCAGTACTTC.

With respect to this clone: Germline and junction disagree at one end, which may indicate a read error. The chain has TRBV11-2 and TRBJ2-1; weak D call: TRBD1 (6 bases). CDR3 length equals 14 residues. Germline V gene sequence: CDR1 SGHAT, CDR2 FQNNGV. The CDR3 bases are TGTGCCAGCAGCTTAAAGGGGGTAGCAGGCGAGCAGCTCTTC. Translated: CASSLKGVAGEQLF. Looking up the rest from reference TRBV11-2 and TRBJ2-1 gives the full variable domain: EAGVAQSPRYKIIEKRQSVAFWCNPISGHATLYWYQQILGQGPKLLIQFQNNGVVDDSQLPKDRFSAERLKGVDSTLKIQPAKLEDSAVYLCASSLKGVAGEQLFGPGTRLTVL.

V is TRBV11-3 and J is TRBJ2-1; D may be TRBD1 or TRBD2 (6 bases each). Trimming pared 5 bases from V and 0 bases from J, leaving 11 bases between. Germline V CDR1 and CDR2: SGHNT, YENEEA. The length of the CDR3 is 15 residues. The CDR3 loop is CASSLGGGSYNEQFF. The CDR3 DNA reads TGTGCCAGCAGCCTGGGGGGCGGCTCCTACAATGAGCAGTTCTTC. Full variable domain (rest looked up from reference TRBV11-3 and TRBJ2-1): EAGVVQSPRYKIIEKKQPVAFWCNPISGHNTLYWYLQNLGQGPELLIRYENEEAVDDSQLPKDRFSAERLKGVDSTLKIQPAELGDSAVYLCASSLGGGSYNEQFFGPGTRLTVL.

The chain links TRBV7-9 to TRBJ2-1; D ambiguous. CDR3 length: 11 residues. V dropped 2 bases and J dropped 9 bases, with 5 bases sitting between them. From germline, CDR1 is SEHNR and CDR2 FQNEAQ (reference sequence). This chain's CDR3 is CASSLRTEQFF. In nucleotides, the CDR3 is TGTGCCAGCAGCTTACGTACTGAGCAGTTCTTC.